The 3 T cell receptor beta chains given below trace back to one sample, sequenced in a study of T-cell reconstitution after alpha-beta-depleted transplantation in children. The TCRbeta library incorporated unique molecular identifiers. One entry per CDR3 protein results from TCRdb running MiXCR on the PCR reads. Counted here are around 440,000 distinct CDR3 sequences, roughly 15% occurring once; the ten biggest clones make up approximately 29%. Material: PBMCs, mostly from graft donor cells, obtained 360 days after TCRalphabeta/CD19-depleted stem cell transplant. Source of these receptors: a boy less than two years old who had a stem cell transplant for Wiskott-Aldrich syndrome, so the T cells may come from the graft donor.

The rearrangement uses TRBV7-9 and TRBJ2-2, with no clear D. CDR3 size: 14 residues. The germline V gene has CDR1 SEHNR and CDR2 FQNEAQ (reference sequence). The ends were cut back, 6 bases at V and 4 bases at J, with 12 bases in the middle. The CDR3 here is CASSLGPSTGELFF. DNA of the CDR3: TGTGCCAGCAGTCTCGGACCCTCCACCGGGGAGCTGTTTTTT.

This clonotype was found a few times. CDR3 DNA: TGTGCCAGCAGCTCCGGGACAGGGGGCGTGCAGCAGTACTTC. This codes for CASSSGTGGVQQYF. This chain joins TRBV7-8 and TRBJ2-7; 12 bases agree with TRBD1. The CDR3 has 14 residues. The ends lost 4 bases at V and 8 bases at J; junction bases unmatched: 6. Germline V gives CDR1 SGHVS, CDR2 FQNEAQ.

The chain carries TRBV7-2 and TRBJ2-7; D may be TRBD2 (6 bases). Trimming removed 1 base from V and 7 bases from J, with 14 bases in between. Germline V CDR1 and CDR2: SGHTA, FQGNSA. There are 14 residues in the CDR3. CDR3 loop: CASSLGDFSAEQYF. The CDR3 coding sequence is TGTGCCAGCAGCTTAGGGGACTTTTCCGCGGAGCAGTACTTC.